This TCR beta chain derives from a study of tumor-infiltrating lymphocytes in primary liver carcinoma (dated by TCRdb to 2016 to 2017). For context, the study as a whole: Hepatocellular carcinoma (four) or combined HCC and intrahepatic cholangiocarcinoma (one) was present in the five patients, who were three men and two women aged 30 to 69 years. Repertoires from technical replicates were highly reproducible, with mean shared-clone rates roughly 0.87 and correlation coefficients above 0.98. TCRbeta repertoire sequencing covered 35 specimens from 5 patients: 25 or so tumor regions, 5 adjacent noncancerous liver tissues and 5 peripheral blood samples. Across five regions of each liver tumor, along with adjacent normal tissue and blood, the study brought together TCRbeta repertoire sequencing, expression microarrays and whole-exome sequencing. The five patients had tumors of stage T1-T3 N0M0, with maximum diameters ranging from about 4 to 11 cm. To link TCRbeta repertoire diversity with the local molecular phenotype, the roughly 26 tumor region samples were profiled using Agilent mRNA microarrays. Roughly 3.65 to 8 million productive TCRbeta reads were obtained per sample, and no significant difference in read depth was found between tissue types. Study-wide findings and limitations: Only the TCR beta chain was sequenced, so true repertoire diversity is likely underestimated because unpaired alpha chains were not captured. Bulk unsorted samples precluded comparing CD4+ and CD8+ T cell repertoires. Consistent with antigen-driven expansion, pairs of tumor regions showed higher repertoire overlap (mean about 36%) than either tumor-adjacent pairs (approximately 17%) or tumor-blood pairs (roughly 15%). Only about 7.5-24% of top clones were present in all five regions of a tumor, suggesting spatial heterogeneity of tumor-infiltrating T cells. A significantly larger repertoire fraction was made up by the top 250 clones in tumors than in blood (p = 0.039). The study included only four to six patients, and the authors note findings should be validated in a larger study.

As concerns this clonotype: Its antigen is unknown. Within one base of it there is no much larger clone, and no base qualities were kept.

Total RNA and DNA were co-extracted from approximately 20-30 mg of bulk tissue with the AllPrep DNA/RNA mini kit, without cell sorting. Surgical resection was performed in China between 2015 and early 2016 on four to six patients with histopathologically diagnosed primary liver carcinoma. Patients had chronic HBV infection and were treatment-naive at sampling. Each tumor was sampled at five spatially separated regions: the superior, inferior, left-lateral and right-lateral poles and the tumor centre. According to histology, viable tumor cells made up more than 85% of every tumor sample. Each fresh piece of tumor and adjacent tissue was cut in two, with one half stored in RNAlater at -80 degrees C and the other half sent for histology. Using a constant-region primer and ProtoScript II reverse transcriptase, TCRbeta-specific cDNA was reverse-transcribed from roughly 460 ng total RNA. Three nested multiplex PCR rounds, following a slightly modified ARM-PCR procedure, were used to build the TCRbeta libraries. The first two PCR rounds used multiplex TRBV1-TRBV30 forward primers with a Cbeta reverse primer, each for 10 to 11 cycles. A final 25-cycle PCR with Deep VentR polymerase added sample barcodes and Illumina adapters. Amplicons of 200-500 bp were gel-purified with a QIAquick gel extraction kit before sequencing. TCRbeta amplicons were sequenced on an Illumina HiSeq 2500 with 250-bp paired-end reads. On the study's bioinformatics: Quality trimming of reads was performed with Trimmomatic v0.33, and paired reads were merged with FLASH v1.2.11 so that full CDR3 sequences could be recovered. V, D and J germline segments were assigned to the rearranged TCRbeta sequences using MiGEC v1.2.1b. Clonotype statistics, along with Shannon-Wiener diversity indices, were calculated using VDJtools v1.0.0. To cut down on sampling bias, every analysis after diversity analysis relied on just the 250 most abundant clonotypes from each sample. TCRdb trimmed the raw reads at Q25, called clones with MiXCR and kept productive beta chains. When rows share a CDR3 protein, they turn into one entry using the most common DNA and genes. For this entry, the V and J calls and clone size follow TCRdb and not the study's own pipeline. Here the sample has more than 85,000 distinct CDR3 sequences; about four fifths occur a single time. Together, the top ten hold 15% to 25% of the sample.

CDR3 length: 14 amino acids, cysteine to phenylalanine. Only CDR3 DNA remains: 42 bases, in frame from the first base. Trimming at the junction amounts to 5 bases on V and 2 bases on J, and the germline ends lie 12 bases apart. CDR1 is given as MDHEN and CDR2 as SYDVKM, both from the germline V gene. Specimen: liver tumor tissue from sampling region 3. The cell subset or site tag for this specimen amounts to: tumor region T3, left-lateral pole. The chain is encoded by TRBV28 joined to TRBJ2-5, with TRBD2 tentatively as D gene (5 bases match). The TCR originated in a middle-aged man with primary liver carcinoma and hepatitis B virus infection. The CDR3 here reads CASSREVVQETQYF. The nucleotide sequence reads TGTGCCAGCAGTCGGGAAGTTGTGCAAGAGACCCAGTACTTC. Reference TRBV28 and TRBJ2-5 genes cover what lies past the CDR3, so the full variable domain is DVKVTQSSRYLVKRTGEKVFLECVQDMDHENMFWYRQDPGLGLRLIYFSYDVKMKEKGDIPEGYSVSREKKERFSLILESASTNQTSMYLCASSREVVQETQYFGPGTRLLVL.